This TCR beta chain originates from a study of siplizumab effects on memory and regulatory T cells. Overall study results and limits: Unstimulated naive T cells seemed to show more diversity than memory cells did, and they also seemed to be among the major contributors to the alloresponse. Proof of suppressive function in proliferating Tregs from siplizumab cultures was not established.

V shed 1 base, J shed 4 bases, and the junction held 13 bases outside the gene matches. The CDR3 sequence is 18 residues long. Germline V gene sequence: CDR1 MNHEY, CDR2 SMNVEV (reference sequence). In regard to this clone: What it binds is unknown.

This table comes from immunoSEQ multiplex PCR, and its TCRdb copy is limited to in-frame clones, with some not included. This table holds approximately 75,000 clones, roughly 93% found once. Sequenced sample: CD8+ T cells sorted from blood. The chain links TRBV27 to TRBJ2-3; 8 nucleotides line up with TRBD2. This sequence originates from a human donor in good health. The CDR3 DNA sequence: TGTGCCAGCAGTTTATACCCACTGGGCGGGGGGTCTGCAGATACGCAGTATTTT. Encoded protein: CASSLYPLGGGSADTQYF.